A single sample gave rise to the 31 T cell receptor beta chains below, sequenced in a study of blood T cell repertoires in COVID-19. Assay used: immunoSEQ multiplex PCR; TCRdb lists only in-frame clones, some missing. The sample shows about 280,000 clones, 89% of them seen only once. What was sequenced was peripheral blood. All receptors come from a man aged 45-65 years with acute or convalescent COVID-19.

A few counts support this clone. CDR3 sequence: CASSSQVNTEAFF. DNA of the CDR3: TGTGCCAGCAGCTCACAGGTTAACACTGAAGCTTTCTTT. The chain has TRBV7-3 and TRBJ1-1; possibly TRBD1 for D (5 bases). Germline V gene sequence: CDR1 SGHTA, CDR2 FQGTGA. V lost 4 bases, J lost 2 bases, and 8 bases lay in between. The CDR3 is 13 residues long.

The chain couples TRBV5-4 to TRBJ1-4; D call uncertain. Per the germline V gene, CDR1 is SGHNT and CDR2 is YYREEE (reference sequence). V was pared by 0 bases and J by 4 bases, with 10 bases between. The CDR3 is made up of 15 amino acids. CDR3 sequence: CASSLDGGVNEKLFF. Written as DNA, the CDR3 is TGTGCCAGCAGCTTGGATGGTGGAGTTAATGAAAAACTGTTTTTT.

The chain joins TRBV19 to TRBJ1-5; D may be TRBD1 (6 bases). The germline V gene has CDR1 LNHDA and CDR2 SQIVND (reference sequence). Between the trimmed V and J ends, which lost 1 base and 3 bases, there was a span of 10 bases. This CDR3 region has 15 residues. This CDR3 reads CASSIGDTLNQPQHF. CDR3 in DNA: TGTGCCAGTAGTATAGGGGACACCCTCAATCAGCCCCAGCATTTT.

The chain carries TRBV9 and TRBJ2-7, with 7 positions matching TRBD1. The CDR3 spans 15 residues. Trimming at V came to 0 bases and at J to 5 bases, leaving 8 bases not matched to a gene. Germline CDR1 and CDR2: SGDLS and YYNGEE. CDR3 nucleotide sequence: TGTGCCAGCAGCGTAGGGGACAGCCTACCTCACGAGCAGTACTTC. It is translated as CASSVGDSLPHEQYF.

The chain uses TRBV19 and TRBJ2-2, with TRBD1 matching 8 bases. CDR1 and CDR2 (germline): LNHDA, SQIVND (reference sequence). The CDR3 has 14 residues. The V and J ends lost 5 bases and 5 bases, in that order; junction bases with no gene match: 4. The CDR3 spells CASSGRGLTGELFF. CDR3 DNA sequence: TGTGCCAGTAGTGGCAGGGGGCTAACCGGGGAGCTGTTTTTT.

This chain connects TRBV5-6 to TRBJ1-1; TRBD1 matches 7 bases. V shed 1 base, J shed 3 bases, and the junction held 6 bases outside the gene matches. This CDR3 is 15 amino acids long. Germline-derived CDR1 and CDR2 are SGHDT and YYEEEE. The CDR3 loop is CASSLPWDSYTEAFF. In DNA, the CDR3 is TGTGCCAGCAGCTTGCCTTGGGACAGCTACACTGAAGCTTTCTTT. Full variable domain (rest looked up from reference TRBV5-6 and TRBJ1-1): DAGVTQSPTHLIKTRGQQVTLRCSPKSGHDTVSWYQQALGQGPQFIFQYYEEEERQRGNFPDRFSGHQFPNYSSELNVNALLLGDSALYLCASSLPWDSYTEAFFGQGTRLTVV.

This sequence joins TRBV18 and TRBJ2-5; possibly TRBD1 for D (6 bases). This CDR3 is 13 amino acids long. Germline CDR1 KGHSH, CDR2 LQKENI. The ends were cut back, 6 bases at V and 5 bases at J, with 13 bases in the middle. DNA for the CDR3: TGTGCCAGCTCCAGGGGTAAACGCGAGACCCAGTACTTC. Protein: CASSRGKRETQYF. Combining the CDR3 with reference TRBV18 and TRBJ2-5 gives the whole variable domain NAGVMQNPRHLVRRRGQEARLRCSPMKGHSHVYWYRQLPEEGLKFMVYLQKENIIDESGMPKERFSAEFPKEGPSILRIQQVVRGDSAAYFCASSRGKRETQYFGPGTRLLVL.

CDR3 amino acids: CASSGRDGAFTDGYTF. CDR3 in DNA: TGTGCCAGCAGCGGGAGGGACGGGGCTTTTACGGATGGCTACACCTTC. V gene TRBV9 combines with J gene TRBJ1-2; possible D gene TRBD1, 5 bases. Trimming took off 3 bases at V and 6 bases at J, with 21 bases between the two ends. The CDR3 has 16 residues. The germline V gene has CDR1 SGDLS and CDR2 YYNGEE. Drawing the rest from reference TRBV9 and TRBJ1-2, the complete variable domain is DSGVTQTPKHLITATGQRVTLRCSPRSGDLSVYWYQQSLDQGLQFLIQYYNGEERAKGNILERFSAQQFPDLHSELNLSSLELGDSALYFCASSGRDGAFTDGYTFGSGTRLTVV.

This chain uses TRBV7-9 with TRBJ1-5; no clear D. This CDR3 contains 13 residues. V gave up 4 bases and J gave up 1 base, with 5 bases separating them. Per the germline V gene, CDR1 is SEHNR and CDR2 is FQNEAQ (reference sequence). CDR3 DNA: TGTGCCAGCAGCTCACAGAGCAATCAGCCCCAGCATTTT. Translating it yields CASSSQSNQPQHF.

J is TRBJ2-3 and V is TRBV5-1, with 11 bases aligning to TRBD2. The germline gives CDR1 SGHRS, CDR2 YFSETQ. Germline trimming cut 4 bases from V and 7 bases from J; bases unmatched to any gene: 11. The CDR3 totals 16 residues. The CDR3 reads CASSTGRSGGENTQYF. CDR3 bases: TGCGCCAGCAGCACGGGGCGTAGCGGGGGGGAAAATACGCAGTATTTT.

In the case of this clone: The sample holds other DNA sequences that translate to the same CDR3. The CDR3 region has the DNA TGTGCCAGCAGCGTAGAGGGGTATGAGCAGTTCTTC. The encoded protein is CASSVEGYEQFF. The genes are TRBV9 and TRBJ2-1; D possibly corresponds to TRBD1 (5 bases). The CDR3 totals 12 residues. Between the trimmed V and J ends, which lost 0 bases and 8 bases, there was a span of 6 bases. Germline CDR1 SGDLS, CDR2 YYNGEE.

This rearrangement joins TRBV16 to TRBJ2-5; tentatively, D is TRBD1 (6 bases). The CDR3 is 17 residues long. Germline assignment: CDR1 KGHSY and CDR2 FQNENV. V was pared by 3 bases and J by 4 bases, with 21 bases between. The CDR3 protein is CASSQRAGDAVGETQYF. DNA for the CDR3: TGTGCCAGCAGCCAGCGGGCAGGGGACGCCGTAGGAGAGACCCAGTACTTC.

CDR3 region: CASGTANFQETQYF. The CDR3 nucleotides are TGCGCCAGCGGGACAGCAAATTTCCAAGAGACCCAGTACTTC. The chain couples TRBV5-1 to TRBJ2-5; 7 positions match TRBD1. This CDR3 has 14 residues. Germline trimming cut 7 bases from V and 1 base from J; bases unmatched to any gene: 7. Germline loops: CDR1 SGHRS, CDR2 YFSETQ.

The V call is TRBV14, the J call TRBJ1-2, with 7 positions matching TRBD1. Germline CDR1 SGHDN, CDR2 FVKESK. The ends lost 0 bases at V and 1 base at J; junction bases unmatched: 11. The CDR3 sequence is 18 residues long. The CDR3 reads CASSQEGGTRYFNYGYTF. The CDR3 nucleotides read TGTGCCAGCAGCCAAGAAGGGGGCACGAGGTACTTTAACTATGGCTACACCTTC.

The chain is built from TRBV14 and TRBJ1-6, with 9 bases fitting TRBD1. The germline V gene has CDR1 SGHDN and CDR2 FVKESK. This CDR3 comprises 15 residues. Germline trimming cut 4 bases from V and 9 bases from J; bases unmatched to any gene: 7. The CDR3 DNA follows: TGTGCCAGCAGCCGAACCACAGGGGGCCTTTCACCCCTCCACTTT. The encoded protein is CASSRTTGGLSPLHF.

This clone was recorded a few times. Here the CDR3 reads CASSQGGQPVGAFF. The CDR3 DNA reads TGTGCCAGCAGCCAAGGGGGACAGCCGGTGGGGGCTTTCTTT. The chain recombines TRBV14 with TRBJ1-1, with 7 bases matching TRBD1. The ends lost 1 base at V and 11 bases at J; junction bases unmatched: 10. This CDR3 comprises 14 residues. Germline CDR1 and CDR2: SGHDN and FVKESK.

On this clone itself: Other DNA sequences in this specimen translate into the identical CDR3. The CDR3, as DNA: TGTGCCAGCAGCAGCGGGGAGACCCAGTACTTC. This encodes CASSSGETQYF. The rearrangement links TRBV6-6 to TRBJ2-5; weak D call: TRBD2 (6 bases). Trimming cost V 6 bases and J 5 bases, with 7 bases left between them. Looked up from germline, CDR1 is MNHNY and CDR2 is SVGAGI (reference sequence). The CDR3 covers 11 residues.

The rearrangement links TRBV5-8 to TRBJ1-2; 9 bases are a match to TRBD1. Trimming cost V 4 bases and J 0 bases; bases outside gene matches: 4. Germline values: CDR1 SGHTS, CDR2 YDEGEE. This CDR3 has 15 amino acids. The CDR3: CASSPQGAANYGYTF. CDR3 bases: TGTGCCAGCAGCCCACAGGGGGCAGCTAACTATGGCTACACCTTC.

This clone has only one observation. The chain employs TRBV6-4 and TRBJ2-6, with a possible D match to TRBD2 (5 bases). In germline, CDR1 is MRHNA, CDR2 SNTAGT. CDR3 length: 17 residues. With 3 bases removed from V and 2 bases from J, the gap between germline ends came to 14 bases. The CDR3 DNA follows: TGTGCCAGCAGTGAGGGCGGGCTGGTTGCTGGGGCCAACGTCCTGACTTTC. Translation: CASSEGGLVAGANVLTF.

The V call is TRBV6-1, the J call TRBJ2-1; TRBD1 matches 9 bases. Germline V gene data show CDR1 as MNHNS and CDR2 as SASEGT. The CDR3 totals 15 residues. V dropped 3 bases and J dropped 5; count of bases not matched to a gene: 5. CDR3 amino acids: CASSEGTGWDNEQFF. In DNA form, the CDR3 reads TGTGCCAGCAGTGAGGGGACAGGGTGGGACAATGAGCAGTTCTTC.

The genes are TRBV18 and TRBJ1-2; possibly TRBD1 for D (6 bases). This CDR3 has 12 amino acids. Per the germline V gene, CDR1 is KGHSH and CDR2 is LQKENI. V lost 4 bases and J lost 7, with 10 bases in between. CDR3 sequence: CASSQPTGGYTF. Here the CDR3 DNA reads TGTGCCAGCTCACAGCCGACAGGTGGCTACACCTTC.

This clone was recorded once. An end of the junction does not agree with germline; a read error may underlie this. Written as DNA, the CDR3 is TGTGCCAGCAGTGACTCCGGGACAGGCCAAGAGACCCAGTACTTC. Translation: CASSDSGTGQETQYF. The V gene is TRBV6-5, the J gene TRBJ2-5, with 8 bases identical to TRBD1. The CDR3 is 15 amino acids. Per the germline V gene, CDR1 is MNHEY and CDR2 is SVGAGI.

This CDR3 reads CASMSGGYEGEQFF. The CDR3 DNA is TGCGCCAGCATGAGCGGGGGCTACGAGGGTGAGCAGTTCTTC. The chain carries TRBV10-1 and TRBJ2-1; 8 bases fit TRBD2. Germline CDR1 and CDR2: WNHNN and SYGVQD (reference sequence). The J segment lost 9 bases and the V segment lost 7 bases, leaving 11 bases of the junction unmatched. The CDR3 extends over 14 amino acids.

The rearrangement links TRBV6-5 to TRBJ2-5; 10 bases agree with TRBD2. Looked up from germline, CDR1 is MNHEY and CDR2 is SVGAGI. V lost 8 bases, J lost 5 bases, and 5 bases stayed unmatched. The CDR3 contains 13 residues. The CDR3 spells CASQRGGLETQYF. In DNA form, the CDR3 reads TGTGCCAGCCAGCGGGGGGGCCTGGAGACCCAGTACTTC.

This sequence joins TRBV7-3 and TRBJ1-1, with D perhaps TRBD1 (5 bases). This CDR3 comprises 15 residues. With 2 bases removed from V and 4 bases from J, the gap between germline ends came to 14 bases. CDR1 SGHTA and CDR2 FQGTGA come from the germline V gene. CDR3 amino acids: CASSLRAGRTTEAFF. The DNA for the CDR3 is TGTGCCAGCAGCTTACGCGCAGGGAGGACCACTGAAGCTTTCTTT.

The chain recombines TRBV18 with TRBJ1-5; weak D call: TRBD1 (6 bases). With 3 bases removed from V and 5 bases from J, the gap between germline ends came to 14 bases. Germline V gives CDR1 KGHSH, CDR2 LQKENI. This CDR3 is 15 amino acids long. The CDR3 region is CASSPSNREYQPQHF. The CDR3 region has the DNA TGTGCCAGCTCACCTAGCAACAGGGAATATCAGCCCCAGCATTTT.

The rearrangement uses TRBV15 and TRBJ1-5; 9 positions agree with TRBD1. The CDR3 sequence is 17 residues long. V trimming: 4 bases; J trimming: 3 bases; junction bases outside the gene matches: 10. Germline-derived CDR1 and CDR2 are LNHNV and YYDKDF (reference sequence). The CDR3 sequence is CATSKAWGQGINQPQHF. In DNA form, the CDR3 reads TGTGCCACCAGCAAAGCTTGGGGACAGGGTATCAATCAGCCCCAGCATTTT.

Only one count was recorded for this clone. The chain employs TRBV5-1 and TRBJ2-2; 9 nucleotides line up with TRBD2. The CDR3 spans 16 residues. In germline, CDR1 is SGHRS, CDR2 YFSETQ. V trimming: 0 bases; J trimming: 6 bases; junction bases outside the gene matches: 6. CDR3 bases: TGCGCCAGCAGCTTGGAGGCGGGGGGGGCCTCCGGGGAGCTGTTTTTT. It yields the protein CASSLEAGGASGELFF. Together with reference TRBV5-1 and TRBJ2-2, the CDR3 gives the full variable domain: KAGVTQTPRYLIKTRGQQVTLSCSPISGHRSVSWYQQTPGQGLQFLFEYFSETQRNKGNFPGRFSGRQFSNSRSEMNVSTLELGDSALYLCASSLEAGGASGELFFGEGSRLTVL.

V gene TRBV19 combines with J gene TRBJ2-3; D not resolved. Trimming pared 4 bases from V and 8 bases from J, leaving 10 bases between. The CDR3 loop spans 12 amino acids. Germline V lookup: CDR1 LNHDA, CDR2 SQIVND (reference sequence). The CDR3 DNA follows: TGTGCCAGTAGTACCCCTCCGTCTACGCAGTATTTT. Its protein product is CASSTPPSTQYF.

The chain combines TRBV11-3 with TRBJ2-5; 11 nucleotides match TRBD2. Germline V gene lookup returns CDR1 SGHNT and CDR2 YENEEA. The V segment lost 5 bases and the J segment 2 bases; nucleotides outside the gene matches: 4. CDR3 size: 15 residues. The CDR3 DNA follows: TGTGCCAGCAGCGTGGGACTAGCGGAACAAGAGACCCAGTACTTC. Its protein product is CASSVGLAEQETQYF.

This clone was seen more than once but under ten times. CDR3 DNA sequence: TGTGCTAGTGGTTTGTCGGGGGGCGATAACACCATATATTTT. Translated, it gives CASGLSGGDNTIYF. This chain links TRBV12-5 with TRBJ1-3; a weak D match, TRBD1 (6 bases). Trimming shortened V by 2 bases and J by 7 bases, and 12 bases separated the two germline ends. The CDR3 sequence is 14 residues long. Germline V gene sequence: CDR1 LGHNT, CDR2 FRNRAP.